The 18 T cell receptor beta chains below come from one sample, sequenced in a study of OX40 agonist ivuxolimab in advanced cancers. TCRdb's copy holds only in-frame clones and misses some; the assay was immunoSEQ multiplex PCR. The table records 40,000 or so clones, about 89% of them present only once. Material: CD4+ or CD8+ T cells sorted from blood, obtained in a trial of the OX40 agonist ivuxolimab. Every receptor here comes from an adult with an advanced solid tumor such as melanoma, head and neck, liver or kidney cancer.

This chain links TRBV11-2 with TRBJ2-7; 8 nucleotides align to TRBD1. The CDR3 runs 15 residues. Germline CDR1 is SGHAT and CDR2 is FQNNGV. Trimming removed 4 bases from V and 6 bases from J; junction bases left unmatched: 11. The CDR3 coding sequence is TGTGCCAGCAGCTCCGACAGGGGCCCTCGGGTCGAGCAGTACTTC. This encodes CASSSDRGPRVEQYF.

V gene TRBV28 combines with J gene TRBJ1-2; 7 bases match TRBD1. CDR1 and CDR2 from the germline V gene are MDHEN and SYDVKM. After removal of 6 bases from V and 1 base from J, the junction contained 11 bases not matched to a gene. The CDR3 loop spans 16 amino acids. In DNA, the CDR3 is TGTGCCAGCAGCCACCCGACAGGGTCCCTTAACTATGGCTACACCTTC. Amino acids: CASSHPTGSLNYGYTF.

The chain uses TRBV7-3 and TRBJ1-1, with D maybe TRBD1 (6 bases). The CDR3 runs to 13 residues. Trimming removed 6 bases at V and 1 base at J, with 9 bases between. Germline V lookup: CDR1 SGHTA, CDR2 FQGTGA. The CDR3 DNA reads as TGTGCCAGCAGTTTGGACAGGAACACTGAAGCTTTCTTT. Amino acids: CASSLDRNTEAFF.

This clone has only one observation. The chain links TRBV10-3 to TRBJ1-4; D call uncertain. This CDR3 is built from 13 residues. V lost 3 bases and J lost 8, with 10 bases in between. Per the germline V gene, CDR1 is ENHRY and CDR2 is SYGVKD. The CDR3 nucleotides are TGTGCCATCAGTGACTATAATGACGAAAAACTGTTTTTT. It translates to CAISDYNDEKLFF.

This chain uses TRBV6-5 with TRBJ2-2, with TRBD2 matching over 7 bases. Germline assignment: CDR1 MNHEY and CDR2 SVGAGI. This CDR3 has 13 amino acids. J was trimmed by 7 bases and V by 6 bases; bases with no gene match: 5. The CDR3 region has the DNA TGTGCCAGCAGATCGGGGGGAGGCGGGGAGCTGTTTTTT. This gives the protein CASRSGGGGELFF.

A remark on this clone: This likely comes from a read error, as the CDR3 has no conserved phenylalanine or tryptophan at its end. The rearrangement uses TRBV2 and TRBJ1-6; 8 bases are a match to TRBD1. CDR1 SNHLY and CDR2 FYNNEI come from the germline V gene. The CDR3 is 16 residues long. V trimming: 4 bases; J trimming: 6 bases; junction bases outside the gene matches: 8. CDR3 sequence (DNA): TGTGCCAGCAGTGCCCCAGGGGGCCTAATTAATTCACCCCTCCACCTT. As protein: CASSAPGGLINSPLHL.

The chain recombines TRBV29-1 with TRBJ2-3; no clear D. Trimming shortened V by 4 bases and J by 4 bases, and 12 bases separated the two germline ends. Germline V CDR1 and CDR2: SQVTM, ANQGSEA. This CDR3 is built from 13 residues. CDR3 loop: CSVGILRSDTQYF. The CDR3 region has the DNA TGCAGCGTTGGAATACTTAGATCAGATACGCAGTATTTT.

The chain carries TRBV18 and TRBJ1-2; D remains ambiguous. Germline CDR1 and CDR2: KGHSH and LQKENI. Trimming left V 3 bases short and J 0 bases short, with 14 bases between. The length of the CDR3 is 16 residues. In nucleotides, the CDR3 is TGTGCCAGCTCACCTCGAACAGTGGGAGCTAACTATGGCTACACCTTC. It is translated as CASSPRTVGANYGYTF.

The V call is TRBV11-3, the J call TRBJ2-3; D might be TRBD2 (5 bases). Trimming removed 5 bases from V and 6 bases from J, with 12 bases in between. Germline V CDR1 and CDR2: SGHNT, YENEEA. The CDR3 loop spans 13 amino acids. The CDR3 here is CASSLLRGDTQYF. The CDR3 DNA is TGTGCCAGCAGCCTCCTTCGAGGGGATACGCAGTATTTT.

The chain employs TRBV7-3 and TRBJ2-1, with D perhaps assigned TRBD1 or TRBD2 (5 bases each). CDR3 size: 14 residues. The germline V gene has CDR1 SGHTA and CDR2 FQGTGA. Trimming stripped 2 bases from V and 6 bases from J, with 11 bases between. The CDR3 region is CASSLDRDPNEQFF. In nucleotides, the CDR3 is TGTGCCAGCAGCTTAGATAGGGACCCCAATGAGCAGTTCTTC.

The chain joins TRBV19 to TRBJ2-7, with D tentatively TRBD2 (6 bases). Germline assignment: CDR1 LNHDA and CDR2 SQIVND (reference sequence). Trimming shortened V by 5 bases and J by 4 bases, and 12 bases separated the two germline ends. This CDR3 contains 13 residues. The CDR3 loop reads CASSLGRGYEQYF. Here the CDR3 DNA reads TGTGCCAGTAGTCTCGGACGGGGGTACGAGCAGTACTTC.

This clone was counted a single time. The V call is TRBV7-3, the J call TRBJ1-5; a weak D match, TRBD1 (5 bases). The CDR3 length is 13 residues. Germline V lookup: CDR1 SGHTA, CDR2 FQGTGA. V lost 5 bases and J lost 4, with 9 bases in between. The CDR3 sequence is CASSIDRNQPQHF. The CDR3, as DNA: TGTGCCAGCAGCATAGACAGAAATCAGCCCCAGCATTTT. Complete variable domain (other parts from reference TRBV7-3 and TRBJ1-5): GAGVSQTPSNKVTEKGKYVELRCDPISGHTALYWYRQSLGQGPEFLIYFQGTGAADDSGLPNDRFFAVRPEGSVSTLKIQRTERGDSAVYLCASSIDRNQPQHFGDGTRLSIL.

This rearrangement joins TRBV7-9 to TRBJ1-3, with a possible D match to TRBD1 (6 bases). Deletions cut 5 bases from V and 3 bases from J, with 20 bases between. The CDR3 sequence is 17 residues long. The germline gives CDR1 SEHNR, CDR2 FQNEAQ (reference sequence). The DNA for the CDR3 is TGTGCCAGCAGCCTTACGCGGGGGGGCTTCGGTGGAAACACCATATATTTT. Amino acids: CASSLTRGGFGGNTIYF. Full variable domain (remainder filled in from reference TRBV7-9 and TRBJ1-3): DTGVSQNPRHKITKRGQNVTFRCDPISEHNRLYWYRQTLGQGPEFLTYFQNEAQLEKSRLLSDRFSAERPKGSFSTLEIQRTEQGDSAMYLCASSLTRGGFGGNTIYFGEGSWLTVV.

This chain connects TRBV5-5 to TRBJ1-5; tentatively, D is TRBD1 (5 bases). The V gene's germline CDR1 is SGHKS and CDR2 YYEKEE (reference sequence). V lost 0 bases to trimming and J lost 0 bases, with 10 bases between them. The CDR3 spans 16 residues. DNA for the CDR3: TGTGCCAGCAGCTTGGGGTCAGGGAATAGCAATCAGCCCCAGCATTTT. It encodes CASSLGSGNSNQPQHF.

This clone has more than one count but fewer than ten. The chain uses TRBV7-9 and TRBJ2-1, with D perhaps TRBD2 (6 bases). Germline loops: CDR1 SEHNR, CDR2 FQNEAQ (reference sequence). V lost 5 bases, J lost 6 bases, and 11 bases lay in between. The length of the CDR3 is 13 residues. This chain's CDR3 is CASSAETSNEQFF. In nucleotides, the CDR3 is TGTGCCAGCAGCGCAGAGACTAGCAATGAGCAGTTCTTC.

V and J are TRBV5-1 and TRBJ1-1; possible D gene TRBD1, 6 bases. This CDR3 comprises 14 residues. The V end was cut by 6 bases, the J end by 4 bases, with 16 bases between. The germline gives CDR1 SGHRS, CDR2 YFSETQ. The CDR3 reads CASTRGGGGTEAFF. The CDR3 coding sequence is TGCGCCAGCACCAGGGGAGGGGGAGGCACTGAAGCTTTCTTT.

This clone was counted between two and nine times. This rearrangement joins TRBV10-2 to TRBJ1-4, with D unclear. This CDR3 spans 11 amino acids. CDR1 WSHSY and CDR2 SAAADI come from the germline V gene. Between the trimmed V and J ends, which lost 8 bases and 14 bases, there was a span of 15 bases. DNA for the CDR3: TGCGCCAGCGCGATTCGAGGGTGGCTGTTTTTT. Its translation: CASAIRGWLFF.

The CDR3 loop reads CASSLDGSSANYGYTF. The CDR3 DNA follows: TGCGCCAGCAGCTTGGATGGCTCCTCAGCTAACTATGGCTACACCTTC. The chain recombines TRBV5-1 with TRBJ1-2; D is ambiguous. Deletions cut 0 bases from V and 0 bases from J, with 12 bases between. The CDR3 spans 16 residues. Germline values: CDR1 SGHRS, CDR2 YFSETQ. The entire variable domain, with the rest obtained from reference TRBV5-1 and TRBJ1-2, is as follows: KAGVTQTPRYLIKTRGQQVTLSCSPISGHRSVSWYQQTPGQGLQFLFEYFSETQRNKGNFPGRFSGRQFSNSRSEMNVSTLELGDSALYLCASSLDGSSANYGYTFGSGTRLTVV.